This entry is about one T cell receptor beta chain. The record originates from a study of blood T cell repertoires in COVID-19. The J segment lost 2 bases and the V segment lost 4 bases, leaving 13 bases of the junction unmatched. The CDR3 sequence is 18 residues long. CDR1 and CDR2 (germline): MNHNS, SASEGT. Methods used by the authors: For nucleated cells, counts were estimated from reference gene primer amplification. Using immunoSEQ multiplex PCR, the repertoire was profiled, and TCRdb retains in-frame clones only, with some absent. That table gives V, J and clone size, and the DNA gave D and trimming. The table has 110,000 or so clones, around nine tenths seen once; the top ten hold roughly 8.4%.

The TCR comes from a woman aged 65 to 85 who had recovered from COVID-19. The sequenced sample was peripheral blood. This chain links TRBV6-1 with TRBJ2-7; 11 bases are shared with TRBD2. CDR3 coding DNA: TGTGCCAGCAGTGGTGGGCTAGCGGGGGGATGGCGAACCTACGAGCAGTACTTC. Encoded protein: CASSGGLAGGWRTYEQYF.